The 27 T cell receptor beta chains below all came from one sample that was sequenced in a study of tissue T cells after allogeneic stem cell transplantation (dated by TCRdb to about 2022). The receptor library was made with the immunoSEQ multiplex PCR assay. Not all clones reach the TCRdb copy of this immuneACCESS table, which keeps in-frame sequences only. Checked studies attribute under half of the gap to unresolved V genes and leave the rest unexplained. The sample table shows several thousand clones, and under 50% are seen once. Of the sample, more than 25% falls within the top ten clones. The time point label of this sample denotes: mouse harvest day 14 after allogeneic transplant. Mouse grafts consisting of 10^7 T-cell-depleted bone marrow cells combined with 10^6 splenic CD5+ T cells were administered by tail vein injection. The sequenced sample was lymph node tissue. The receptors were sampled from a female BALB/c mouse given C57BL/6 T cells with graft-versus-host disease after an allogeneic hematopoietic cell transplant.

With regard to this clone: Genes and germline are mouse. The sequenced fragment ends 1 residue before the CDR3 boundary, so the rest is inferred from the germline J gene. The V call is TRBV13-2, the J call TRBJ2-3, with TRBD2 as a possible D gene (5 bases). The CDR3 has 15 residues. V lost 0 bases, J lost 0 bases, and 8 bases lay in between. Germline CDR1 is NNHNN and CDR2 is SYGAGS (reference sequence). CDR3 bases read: TGTGCCAGCGGTGATGCTGGGTCTAGTGCAGAAACGCTGTAT. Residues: CASGDAGSSAETLY. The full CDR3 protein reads CASGDAGSSAETLYF.

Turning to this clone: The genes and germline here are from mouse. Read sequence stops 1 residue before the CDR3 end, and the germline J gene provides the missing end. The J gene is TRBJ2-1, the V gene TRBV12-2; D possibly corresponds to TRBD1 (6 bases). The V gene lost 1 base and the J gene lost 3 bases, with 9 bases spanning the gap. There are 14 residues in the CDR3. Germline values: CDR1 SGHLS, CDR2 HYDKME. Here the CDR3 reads CASSLGTIYAEQFF. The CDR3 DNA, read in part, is TGTGCCAGCTCTCTTGGGACAATCTATGCTGAGCAGTTC.

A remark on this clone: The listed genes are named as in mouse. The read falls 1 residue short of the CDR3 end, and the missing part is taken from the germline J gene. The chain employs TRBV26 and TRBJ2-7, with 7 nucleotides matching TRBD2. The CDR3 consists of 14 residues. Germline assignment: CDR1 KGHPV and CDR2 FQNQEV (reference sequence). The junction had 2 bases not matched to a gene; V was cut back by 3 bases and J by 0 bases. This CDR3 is CASSLGGGSYEQYF. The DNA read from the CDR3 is TGTGCCAGCAGTCTCGGGGGGGGCTCCTATGAACAGTAC. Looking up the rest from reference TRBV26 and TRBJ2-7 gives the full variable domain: NSKVIQTPRYLVKGQGQKAKMRCIPEKGHPVVFWYQQNKNNEFKFLINFQNQEVLQQIDMTEKRFSAECPSNSPCSLEIQSSEAGDSALYLCASSLGGGSYEQYFGPGTRLTVL.

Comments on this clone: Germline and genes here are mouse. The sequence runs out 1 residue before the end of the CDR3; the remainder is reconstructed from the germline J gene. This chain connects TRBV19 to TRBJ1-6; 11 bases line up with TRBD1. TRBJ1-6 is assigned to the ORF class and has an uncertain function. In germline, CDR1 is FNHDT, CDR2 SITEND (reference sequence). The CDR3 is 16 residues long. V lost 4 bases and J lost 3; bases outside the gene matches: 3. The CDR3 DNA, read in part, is TGTGCCAGCAGTGGGGGACAGGGGGGCTATAATTCGCCCCTCTAC. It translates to CASSGGQGGYNSPLY. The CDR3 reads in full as CASSGGQGGYNSPLYF.

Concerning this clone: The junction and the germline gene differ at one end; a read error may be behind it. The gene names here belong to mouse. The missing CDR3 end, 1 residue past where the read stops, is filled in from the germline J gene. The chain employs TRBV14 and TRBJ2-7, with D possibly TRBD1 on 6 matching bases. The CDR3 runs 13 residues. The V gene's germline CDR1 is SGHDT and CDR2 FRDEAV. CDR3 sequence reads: CSSSPGTGHEQYF. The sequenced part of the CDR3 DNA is TGTTCCAGCAGCCCCGGCACAGGGCATGAACAGTAC.

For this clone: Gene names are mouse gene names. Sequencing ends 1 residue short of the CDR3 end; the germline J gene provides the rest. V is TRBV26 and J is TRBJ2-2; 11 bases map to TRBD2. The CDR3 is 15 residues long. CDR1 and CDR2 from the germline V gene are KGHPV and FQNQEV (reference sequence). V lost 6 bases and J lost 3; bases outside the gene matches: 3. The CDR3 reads CASRPDWGDTGQLYF. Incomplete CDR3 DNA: TGTGCCAGCAGGCCGGACTGGGGGGACACCGGGCAGCTCTAC.

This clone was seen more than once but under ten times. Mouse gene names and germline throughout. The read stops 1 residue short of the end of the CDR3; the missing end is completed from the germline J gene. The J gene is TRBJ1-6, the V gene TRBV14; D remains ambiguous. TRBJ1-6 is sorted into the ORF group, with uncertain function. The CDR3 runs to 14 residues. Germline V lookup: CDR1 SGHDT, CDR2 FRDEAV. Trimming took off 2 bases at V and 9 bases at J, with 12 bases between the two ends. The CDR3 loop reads CASSFGQKGSPLYF. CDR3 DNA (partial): TGTGCCAGCAGTTTTGGGCAGAAGGGTTCGCCCCTCTAC.

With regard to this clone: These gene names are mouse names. The sequenced CDR3 bases are TGTGCCAGCTCTCTCCGGGGGGCTGAAGACACCCAGTAC. This encodes CASSLRGAEDTQY. The full-length CDR3 reads as CASSLRGAEDTQYF. The genes are TRBV12-1 and TRBJ2-5, with D tentatively TRBD2 (7 bases). The CDR3 end is not reached by the read, which stops 1 residue before it; the germline J gene fills it in. Germline CDR1 is SGHSN and CDR2 is HYEKVE. The CDR3 spans 14 residues. The V end lost 0 bases, the J end lost 4 bases, and 10 bases lay between the germline ends.

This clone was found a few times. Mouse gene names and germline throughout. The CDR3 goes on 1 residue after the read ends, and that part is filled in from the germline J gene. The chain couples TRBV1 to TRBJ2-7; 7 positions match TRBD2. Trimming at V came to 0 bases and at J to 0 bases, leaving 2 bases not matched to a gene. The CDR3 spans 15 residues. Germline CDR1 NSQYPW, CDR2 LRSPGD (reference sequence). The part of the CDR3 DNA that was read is TGCACCTGCAGTGCAGATAACTGGGGCTCCTATGAACAGTAC. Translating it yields CTCSADNWGSYEQY. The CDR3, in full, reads CTCSADNWGSYEQYF.

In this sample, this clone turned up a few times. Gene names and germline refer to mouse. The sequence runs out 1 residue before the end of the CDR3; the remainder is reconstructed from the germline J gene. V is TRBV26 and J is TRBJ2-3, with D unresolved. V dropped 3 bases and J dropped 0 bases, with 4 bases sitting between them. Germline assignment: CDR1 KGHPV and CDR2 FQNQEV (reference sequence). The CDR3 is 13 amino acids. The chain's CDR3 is CASSLTSAETLYF. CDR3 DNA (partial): TGTGCCAGCAGTCTAACTAGTGCAGAAACGCTGTAT.

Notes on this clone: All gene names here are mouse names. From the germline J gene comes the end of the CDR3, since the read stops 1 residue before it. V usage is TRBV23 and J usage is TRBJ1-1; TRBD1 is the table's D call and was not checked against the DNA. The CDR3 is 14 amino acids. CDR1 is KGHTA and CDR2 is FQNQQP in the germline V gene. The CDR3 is CSSSQTQGATEVFF. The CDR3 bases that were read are TGCTCCAGCAGTCAAACACAGGGGGCCACAGAAGTCTTC.

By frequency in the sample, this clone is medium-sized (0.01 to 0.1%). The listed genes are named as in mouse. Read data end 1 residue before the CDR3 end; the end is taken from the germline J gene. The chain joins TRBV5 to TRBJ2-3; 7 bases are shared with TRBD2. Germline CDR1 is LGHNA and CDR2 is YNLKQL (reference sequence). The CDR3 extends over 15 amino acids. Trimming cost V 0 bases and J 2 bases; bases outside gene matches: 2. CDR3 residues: CASSQELGSAETLYF. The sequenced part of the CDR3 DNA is TGTGCCAGCAGCCAAGAACTGGGGTCTGCAGAAACGCTGTAT.

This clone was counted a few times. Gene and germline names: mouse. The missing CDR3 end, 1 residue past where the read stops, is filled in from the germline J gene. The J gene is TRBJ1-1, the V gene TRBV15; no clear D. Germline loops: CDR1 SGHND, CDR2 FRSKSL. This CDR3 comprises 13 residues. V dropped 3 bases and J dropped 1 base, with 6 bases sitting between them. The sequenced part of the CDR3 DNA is TGTGCCAGCAGTTTTTCTGAAAACACAGAAGTCTTC. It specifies CASSFSENTEVF. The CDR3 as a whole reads CASSFSENTEVFF.

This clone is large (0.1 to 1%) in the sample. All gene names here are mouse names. The CDR3 bases that were read are TGTGCAAGCAGGCCCGGGACAGGGAGAGAACAGTAC. It encodes CASRPGTGREQY. The complete CDR3 reads CASRPGTGREQYF. The chain carries TRBV16 and TRBJ2-7, with 9 bases lining up with TRBD1. With the read ending 1 residue before the CDR3 end, the germline J gene is used to fill in that end. The CDR3 consists of 13 residues. Germline V gene lookup returns CDR1 SGHSA and CDR2 FRNQAP. With V trimmed by 6 bases and J by 7 bases, 7 bases remained unmatched.

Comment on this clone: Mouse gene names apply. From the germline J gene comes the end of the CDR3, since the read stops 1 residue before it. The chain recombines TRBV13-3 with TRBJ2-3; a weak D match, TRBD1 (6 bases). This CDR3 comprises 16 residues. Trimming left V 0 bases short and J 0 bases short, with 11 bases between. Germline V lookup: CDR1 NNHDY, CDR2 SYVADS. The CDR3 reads CASSDARDNSAETLYF. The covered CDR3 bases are TGTGCCAGCAGTGATGCACGGGACAATAGTGCAGAAACGCTGTAT.

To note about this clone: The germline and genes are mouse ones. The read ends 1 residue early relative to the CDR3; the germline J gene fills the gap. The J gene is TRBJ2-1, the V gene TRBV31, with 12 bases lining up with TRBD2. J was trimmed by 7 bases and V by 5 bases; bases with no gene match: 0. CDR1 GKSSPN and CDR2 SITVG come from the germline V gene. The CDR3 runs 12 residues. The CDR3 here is CAWDWGGAEQFF. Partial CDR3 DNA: TGTGCCTGGGACTGGGGGGGCGCTGAGCAGTTC.

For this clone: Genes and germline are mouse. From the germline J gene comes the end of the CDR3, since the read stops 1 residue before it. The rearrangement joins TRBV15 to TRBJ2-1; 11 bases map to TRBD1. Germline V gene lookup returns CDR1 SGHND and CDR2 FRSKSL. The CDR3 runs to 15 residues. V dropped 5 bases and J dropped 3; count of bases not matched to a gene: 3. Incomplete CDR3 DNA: TGTGCCAGCAGTCCCGGGACAGGGGGCTATGCTGAGCAGTTC. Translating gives CASSPGTGGYAEQF. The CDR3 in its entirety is CASSPGTGGYAEQFF.

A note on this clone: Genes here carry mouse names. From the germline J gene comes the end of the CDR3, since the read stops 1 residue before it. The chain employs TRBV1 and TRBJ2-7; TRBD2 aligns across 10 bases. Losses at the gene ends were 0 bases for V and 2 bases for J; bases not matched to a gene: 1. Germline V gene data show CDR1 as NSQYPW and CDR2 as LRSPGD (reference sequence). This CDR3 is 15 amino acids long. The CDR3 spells CTCSADGTGAYEQYF. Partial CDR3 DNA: TGCACCTGCAGTGCAGATGGGACTGGGGCCTATGAACAGTAC.

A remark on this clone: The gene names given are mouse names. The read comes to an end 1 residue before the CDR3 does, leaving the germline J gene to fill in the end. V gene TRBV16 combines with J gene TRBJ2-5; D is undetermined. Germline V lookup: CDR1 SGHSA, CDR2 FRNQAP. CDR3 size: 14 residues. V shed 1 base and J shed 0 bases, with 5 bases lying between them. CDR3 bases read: TGTGCAAGCAGCTTAGGGGTTAACCAAGACACCCAGTAC. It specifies CASSLGVNQDTQY. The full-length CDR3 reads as CASSLGVNQDTQYF.

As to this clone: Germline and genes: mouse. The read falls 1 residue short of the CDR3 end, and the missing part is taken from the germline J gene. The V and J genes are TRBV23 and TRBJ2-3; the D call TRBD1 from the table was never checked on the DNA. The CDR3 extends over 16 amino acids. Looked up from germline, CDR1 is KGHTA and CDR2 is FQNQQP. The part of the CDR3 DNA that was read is TGCTCCAGCAGTCAATCGGACAGGGGTAGTGCAGAAACGCTGTAT. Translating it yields CSSSQSDRGSAETLY. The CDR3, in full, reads CSSSQSDRGSAETLYF.

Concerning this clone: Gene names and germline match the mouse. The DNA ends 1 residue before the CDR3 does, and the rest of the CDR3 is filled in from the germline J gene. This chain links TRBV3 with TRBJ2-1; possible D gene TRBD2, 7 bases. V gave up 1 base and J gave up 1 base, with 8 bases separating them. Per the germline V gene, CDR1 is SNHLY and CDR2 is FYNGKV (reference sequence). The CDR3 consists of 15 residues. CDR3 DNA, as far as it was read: TGTGCCAGCAGCTTAGTGGGGGGCAACTATGCTGAGCAGTTC. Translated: CASSLVGGNYAEQF. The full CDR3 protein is CASSLVGGNYAEQFF.

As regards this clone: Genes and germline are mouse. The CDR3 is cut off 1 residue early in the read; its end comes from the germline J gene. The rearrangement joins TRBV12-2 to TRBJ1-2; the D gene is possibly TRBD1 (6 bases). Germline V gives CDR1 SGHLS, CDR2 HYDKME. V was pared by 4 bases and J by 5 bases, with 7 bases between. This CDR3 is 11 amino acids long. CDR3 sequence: CASSQGSDYTF. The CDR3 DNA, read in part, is TGTGCCAGCTCACAGGGATCCGACTACACC.

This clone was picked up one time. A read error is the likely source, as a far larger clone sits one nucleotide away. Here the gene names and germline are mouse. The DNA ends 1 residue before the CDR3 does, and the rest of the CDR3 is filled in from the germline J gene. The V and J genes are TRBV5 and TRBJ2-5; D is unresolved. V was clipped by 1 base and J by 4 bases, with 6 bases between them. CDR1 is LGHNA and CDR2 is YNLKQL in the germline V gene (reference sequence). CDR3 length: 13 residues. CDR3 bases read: TGTGCCAGCAGCCAAGCTCAGAAAGACACCCAGTAC. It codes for CASSQAQKDTQY. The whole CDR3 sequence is CASSQAQKDTQYF.

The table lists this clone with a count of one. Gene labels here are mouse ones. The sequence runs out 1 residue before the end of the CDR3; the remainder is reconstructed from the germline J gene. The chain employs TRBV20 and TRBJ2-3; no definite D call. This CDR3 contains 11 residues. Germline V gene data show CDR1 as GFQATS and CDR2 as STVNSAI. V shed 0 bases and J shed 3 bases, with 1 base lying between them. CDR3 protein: CGAREAETLYF. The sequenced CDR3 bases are TGTGGTGCTAGGGAAGCAGAAACGCTGTAT.

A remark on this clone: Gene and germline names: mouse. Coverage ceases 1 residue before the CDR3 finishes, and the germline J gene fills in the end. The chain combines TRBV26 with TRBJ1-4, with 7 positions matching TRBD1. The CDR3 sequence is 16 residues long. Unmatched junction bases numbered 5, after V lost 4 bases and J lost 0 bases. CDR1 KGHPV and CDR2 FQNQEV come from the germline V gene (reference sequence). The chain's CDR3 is CASSRQGPISNERLFF. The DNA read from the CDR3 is TGTGCCAGCAGTCGACAGGGTCCGATTTCCAACGAAAGATTATTT.

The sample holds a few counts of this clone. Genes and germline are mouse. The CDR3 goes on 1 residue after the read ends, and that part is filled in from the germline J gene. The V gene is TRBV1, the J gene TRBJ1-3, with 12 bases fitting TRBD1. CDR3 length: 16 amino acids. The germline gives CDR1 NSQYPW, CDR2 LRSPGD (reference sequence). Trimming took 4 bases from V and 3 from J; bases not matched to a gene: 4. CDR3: CTCSVRDRGHGNTLYF. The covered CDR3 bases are TGCACCTGCAGTGTCCGGGACAGGGGGCATGGAAATACGCTCTAT.

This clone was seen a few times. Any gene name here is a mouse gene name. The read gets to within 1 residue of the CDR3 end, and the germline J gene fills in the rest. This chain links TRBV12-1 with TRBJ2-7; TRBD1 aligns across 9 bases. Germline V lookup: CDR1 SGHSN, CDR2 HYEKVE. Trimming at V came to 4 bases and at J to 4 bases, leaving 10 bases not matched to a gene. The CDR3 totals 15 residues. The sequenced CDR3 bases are TGTGCCAGCTCCCTAACCGGGACAGGGTCTTATGAACAGTAC. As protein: CASSLTGTGSYEQY. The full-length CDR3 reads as CASSLTGTGSYEQYF.